The clone carrying this TCR beta chain was counted a single time. From germline, CDR1 is SGDLS and CDR2 YYNGEE. Trimming at V came to 3 bases and at J to 9 bases, leaving 15 bases not matched to a gene. The CDR3 sequence is 17 residues long. These data come from a study of blood T cell repertoires in COVID-19. How the authors handled the data: Estimates of nucleated cell counts were drawn from the amplification of reference gene primers. The data were produced by immunoSEQ multiplex PCR, yet TCRdb's version contains in-frame clones alone and is incomplete. V and J calls and clone size are as listed in that table; D and trimming were resolved from the DNA. Of about 58,000 clones listed, approximately 91% were seen once; the top ten hold roughly 8%.

Sample: peripheral blood. The chain recombines TRBV9 with TRBJ2-6; 7 positions agree with TRBD2. This clonotype was sampled from a woman between 65 and 79 years old with active COVID-19. The DNA for the CDR3 is TGTGCCAGCAGCGCCATATTCGGGGGGACTTGGGGCAACGTCCTGACTTTC. Its protein is CASSAIFGGTWGNVLTF.